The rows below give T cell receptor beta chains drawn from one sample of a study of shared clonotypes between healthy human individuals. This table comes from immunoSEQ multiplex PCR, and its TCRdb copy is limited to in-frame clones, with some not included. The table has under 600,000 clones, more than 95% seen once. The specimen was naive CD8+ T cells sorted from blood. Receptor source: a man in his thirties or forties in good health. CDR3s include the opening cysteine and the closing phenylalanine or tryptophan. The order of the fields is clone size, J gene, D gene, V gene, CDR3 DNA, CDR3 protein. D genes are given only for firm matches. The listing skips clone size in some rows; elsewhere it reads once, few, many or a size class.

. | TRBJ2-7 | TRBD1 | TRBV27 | TGTGCCAGCAGCTTCGGACAGGGGTACGAGCAGTACTTC | CASSFGQGYEQYF
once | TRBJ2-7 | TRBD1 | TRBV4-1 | TGCGCCAGCAGCCAAGCTTCGGACAGGGGAATCTACGAGCAGTACTTC | CASSQASDRGIYEQYF
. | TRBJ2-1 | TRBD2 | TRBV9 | TGTGCCAGCAGCACCCCCGCTAGGACTAGCGCGGACAATGAGCAGTTCTTC | CASSTPARTSADNEQFF
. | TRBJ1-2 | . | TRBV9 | TGTGCCAGCAGCGTAGACACTAACTATGGCTACACCTTC | CASSVDTNYGYTF
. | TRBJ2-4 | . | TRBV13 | TGTGCCAGCAGCTTCGGCCAGGCTCAAAACATTCAGTACTTC | CASSFGQAQNIQYF
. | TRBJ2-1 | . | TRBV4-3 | TGCGCCAGCAGCGGCGTACATCGAGGGGGGGGAGTCTACAATGAGCAGTTCTTC | CASSGVHRGGGVYNEQFF
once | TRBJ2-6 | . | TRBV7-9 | TGTGCCAGCAGCTTAAGTTTGGGCTCTGGGGCCAACGTCCTGACTTTC | CASSLSLGSGANVLTF
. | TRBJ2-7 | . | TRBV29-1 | TGCAGCGTTGTAATGGGTTACGAGCAGTACTTC | CSVVMGYEQYF
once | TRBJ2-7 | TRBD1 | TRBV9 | TGTGCCAGCAGTTACGGGACAGGAGACTACGAGCAGTACTTC | CASSYGTGDYEQYF
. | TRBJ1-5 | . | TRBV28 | TGTGCCAGCAGTTTTGGGGGAAGCAATCAGCCCCAGCATTTT | CASSFGGSNQPQHF
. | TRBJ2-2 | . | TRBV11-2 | TGTGCCTCCTCCAGGGTCTACACCGGGGAGCTGTTTTTT | CASSRVYTGELFF
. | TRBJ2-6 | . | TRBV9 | TGTGCCAGCAGCGCTCCCCCTGGGGCCAACGTCCTGACTTTC | CASSAPPGANVLTF
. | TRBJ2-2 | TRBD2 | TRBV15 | TGTGCCACCAGCAGACTACCTCCCTTAGCGGGAGGCGGAGCCGGGGAGCTGTTTTTT | CATSRLPPLAGGGAGELFF
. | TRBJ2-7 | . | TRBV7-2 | TGTGCCAGCAGCTTAGGGGCCCCTCTAGCGACCTACGAGCAGTACTTC | CASSLGAPLATYEQYF
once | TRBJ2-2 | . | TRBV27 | TGTGCCAGCATGTTTGGTTCAGAGCTGTTTTTT | CASMFGSELFF
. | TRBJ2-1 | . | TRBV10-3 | TGTGCCATCAGTGAGTCAGTAGCGGAGAATAATGAGCAGTTCTTC | CAISESVAENNEQFF
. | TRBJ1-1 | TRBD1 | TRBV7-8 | TGTGCCAGCAGCTTAGGGACAGGGGGCATGGGGAACACTGAAGCTTTCTTT | CASSLGTGGMGNTEAFF
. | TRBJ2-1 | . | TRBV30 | TGTGCCTGGGACTCCACCCGCATGGAGCAGTTCTTC | CAWDSTRMEQFF
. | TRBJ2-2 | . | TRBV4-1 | TGCGCCAGCAGCCAAATCCTAGGAACCGGGGAGCTGTTTTTT | CASSQILGTGELFF
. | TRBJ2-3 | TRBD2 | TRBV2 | TGTGCCAGCAGACCGGGACTAGCGGGAGTCAAACGGGGCACAGATACGCAGTATTTT | CASRPGLAGVKRGTDTQYF
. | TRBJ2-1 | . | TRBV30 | TGTGCCTGGGCCGATGGGGAGGGGGGAGAGCAGTTCTTC | CAWADGEGGEQFF
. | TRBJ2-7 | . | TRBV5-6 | TGTGCCAGCAGCTTGGTGGAGAACTCCTACGAGCAGTACTTC | CASSLVENSYEQYF
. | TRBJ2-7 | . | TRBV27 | TGTGCCAGCAGTCTAAGACAGGCCTACGAGCAGTACTTC | CASSLRQAYEQYF
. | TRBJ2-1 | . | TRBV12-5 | TGTGCTAGTGGTTTTGCCCCCAATGAGCAGTTCTTC | CASGFAPNEQFF
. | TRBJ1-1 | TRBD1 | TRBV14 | TGTGCCAGCGCCACAGGGGCCCCATGGGGCACTGAAGCTTTCTTT | CASATGAPWGTEAFF
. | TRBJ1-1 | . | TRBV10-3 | TGTGCCATCAGCCAGGGGAGAACCACTGAAGCTTTCTTT | CAISQGRTTEAFF
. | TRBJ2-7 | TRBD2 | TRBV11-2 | TGTGCCAGCAGCTTCCCAGGACTAGCGGGGAACTACGAGCAGTACTTC | CASSFPGLAGNYEQYF
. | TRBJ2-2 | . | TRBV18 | TGTGCCAGCTCACCACTGGAGGGAACGAACACCGGGGAGCTGTTTTTT | CASSPLEGTNTGELFF
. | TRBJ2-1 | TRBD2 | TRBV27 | TGTGCCAGCAGTGCCACTAGCGGGCCCATTGGCAACAATGAGCAGTTCTTC | CASSATSGPIGNNEQFF
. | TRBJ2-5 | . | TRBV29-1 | TGCAGCGTTGAAGATTGGGCAGACGTGCGGGAGACCCAGTACTTC | CSVEDWADVRETQYF
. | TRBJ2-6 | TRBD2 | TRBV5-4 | TGTGCCAGCAGCCCTCGACCGGGGGGGGCTGGGGCCAACGTCCTGACTTTC | CASSPRPGGAGANVLTF
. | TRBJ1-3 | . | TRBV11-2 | TGTGCCAGCAGCTTAGGTTCTGGAAACACCATATATTTT | CASSLGSGNTIYF
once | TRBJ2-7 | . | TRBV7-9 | TGTGCCAGCATAAGCGGCTCCCGCGGCGAGCAGTACTTC | CASISGSRGEQYF
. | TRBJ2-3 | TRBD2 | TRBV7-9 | TGTGCCAGCAGCGAGACTAGCGGGCCTACGCGTGATACGCAGTATTTT | CASSETSGPTRDTQYF
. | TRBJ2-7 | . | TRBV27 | TGTGCCAGCAGCTACGAGCAGTACTTC | CASSYEQYF
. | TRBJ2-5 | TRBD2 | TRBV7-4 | TGTGCCAGCAGCTCCCGTACTAGGACTAGCGGGATCCTCCAAGAGACCCAGTACTTC | CASSSRTRTSGILQETQYF
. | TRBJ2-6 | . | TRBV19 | TGTGCCAGTAGTATCTACTCCAGCTCTGGGGCCAACGTCCTGACTTTC | CASSIYSSSGANVLTF
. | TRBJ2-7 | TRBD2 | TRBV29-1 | TGCAGCGCGGGACTAGGAGGGTACGAGCAGTACTTC | CSAGLGGYEQYF
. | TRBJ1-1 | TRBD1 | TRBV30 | TGTGCCTGGAGTTCAGGGACAGGGGTTTTAACTGAAGCTTTCTTT | CAWSSGTGVLTEAFF
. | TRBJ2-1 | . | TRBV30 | TGTGCCTGGAGTGTCCTGCCCTTAAATGAGCAGTTCTTC | CAWSVLPLNEQFF
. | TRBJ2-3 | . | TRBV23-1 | TGCGCCAGCAGTCAGAGGGCGGGAATTAGCACAGATACGCAGTATTTT | CASSQRAGISTDTQYF
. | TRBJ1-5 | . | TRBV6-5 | TGTGCCAGCAGTTACTCGACCTGGGGCCAGCCCCAGCATTTT | CASSYSTWGQPQHF
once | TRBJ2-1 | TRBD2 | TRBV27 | TGTGCCTGCGGGAGGGCACATTCCTACAATGAGCAGTTCTTC | CACGRAHSYNEQFF
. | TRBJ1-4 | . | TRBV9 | TGTGCCAGCAGCACCACCCTAGTGGCTAATGAAAAACTGTTTTTT | CASSTTLVANEKLFF
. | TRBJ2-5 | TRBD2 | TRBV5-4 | TGTGCCAGCAGTTCCGGACTAGCGGGGACGGAGACCCAGTACTTC | CASSSGLAGTETQYF
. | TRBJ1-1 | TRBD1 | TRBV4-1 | TGCGCCAGCAGCCAAGATACTCGACAGGGTTTCACTGAAGCTTTCTTT | CASSQDTRQGFTEAFF
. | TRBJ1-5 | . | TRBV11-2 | TGTGCCAGCAGCTCGGGTTGGGGGCAGGAAGGCAATCAGCCCCAGCATTTT | CASSSGWGQEGNQPQHF
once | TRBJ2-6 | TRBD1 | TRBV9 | TGTGCCAGTGCGTTGGGGACAGGGGGCGTAAACTCTGGGGCCAACGTCCTGACTTTC | CASALGTGGVNSGANVLTF
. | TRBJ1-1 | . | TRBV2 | TGTGCCGGCACAGGGTTAGGGAACACTGAAGCTTTCTTT | CAGTGLGNTEAFF
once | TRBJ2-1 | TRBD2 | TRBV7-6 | TGTGCCAGCAGCCCCGGGGGGTACAATGAGCAGTTCTTC | CASSPGGYNEQFF
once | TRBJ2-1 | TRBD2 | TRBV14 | TGTGCCAGCAGCCAAGGGACTAGCGGAACCTACAATGAGCAGTTCTTC | CASSQGTSGTYNEQFF
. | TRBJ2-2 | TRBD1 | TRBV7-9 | TGTGCCAGCAGCCCTCGGACAGGAAAGAACACCGGGGAGCTGTTTTTT | CASSPRTGKNTGELFF
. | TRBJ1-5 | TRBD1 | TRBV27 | TGTGCCAGCAGTACCTATCGGACAGGGGGTTTCGATCAGCCCCAGCATTTT | CASSTYRTGGFDQPQHF